These T cell receptor beta chains were read from a single sample in a study of beta chain features in type 1 diabetes. Sequenced by immunoSEQ multiplex PCR; TCRdb stores in-frame clones only, minus some. This sample has tens of thousands of clones; roughly 70% occur once, and the top ten carry 0.9% to 1.4%. Sequenced material: stem cell memory CD4+ T cells from blood. Receptor source: a woman aged 40 to 49 with type 1 diabetes. CDR3s leave out the opening cysteine and the closing phenylalanine or tryptophan. Each record gives: V gene, J gene, CDR3 protein.

V gene: TRBV5-4
J gene: TRBJ2-3
CDR3 protein: ASSFRQGVVTDTQY

V gene: TRBV19
J gene: TRBJ2-4
CDR3 protein: ASSTTTTGGAKNTQY

V gene: TRBV7-9
J gene: TRBJ2-3
CDR3 protein: ASSYNEGSDTQY

V gene: TRBV6-5
J gene: TRBJ2-1
CDR3 protein: ASSYLTSGGAGEQF

V gene: TRBV9
J gene: TRBJ2-1
CDR3 protein: ASSASGGSYNEQF

V gene: TRBV5-1
J gene: TRBJ2-7
CDR3 protein: ASSWGDRPLEQY

V gene: TRBV11-2
J gene: TRBJ2-7
CDR3 protein: ASSFPIGHGYEQY

V gene: TRBV9
J gene: TRBJ1-1
CDR3 protein: ASSVGLVGNTEAF

V gene: TRBV7-2
J gene: TRBJ2-5
CDR3 protein: ASSQEANVQETQY

V gene: TRBV4-1
J gene: TRBJ2-7
CDR3 protein: ASSQAAVGNEQY

V gene: TRBV2
J gene: TRBJ2-7
CDR3 protein: ASGPDRELYEQY

V gene: TRBV4-2
J gene: TRBJ2-7
CDR3 protein: ASSQGTMSHEQY

V gene: TRBV27
J gene: TRBJ2-2
CDR3 protein: ASAQGANTGELF

V gene: TRBV13
J gene: TRBJ2-2
CDR3 protein: ASSPVAGELF

V gene: TRBV15
J gene: TRBJ2-5
CDR3 protein: ATSRLAGKYQETQY

V gene: TRBV7-3
J gene: TRBJ2-6
CDR3 protein: ASSQGRGSGANVLT

V gene: TRBV4-1
J gene: TRBJ2-1
CDR3 protein: ASSQAGQGFDEQF

V gene: TRBV19
J gene: TRBJ1-2
CDR3 protein: ASSIDGQYGYT

V gene: TRBV14
J gene: TRBJ2-7
CDR3 protein: ASSQDMMSEQY

V gene: TRBV7-2
J gene: TRBJ2-1
CDR3 protein: ASSLASSGSLDEQF

V gene: TRBV29-1
J gene: TRBJ2-2
CDR3 protein: SVERQGGAGELF

V gene: TRBV5-6
J gene: TRBJ2-4
CDR3 protein: ASSLGLAGGVNIQY